The TCR beta chain under discussion was sequenced for a study of blood T cells in healthy people across ages. The study, taken as a whole, reports: For the donors, CMV status was unknown and possibly confounded expanded clonotype changes. Long-lived donors had more naive CD4+ cells and higher diversity than aged donors. In older individuals, TCR beta diversity per million T cells was lower, falling roughly linearly with age.

Isolated per sample were at least 6 million PBMCs. Sample-barcoded 5' priming and a J-beta primer mix drove a second PCR of roughly 6 to 12 cycles. TCRdb re-analysed the 5' RACE reads in MiXCR, keeping a single row per CDR3 protein. The sample carries under 800,000 distinct CDR3 sequences, around 21% recorded once. In regard to this clonotype: What it binds is unknown.

CDR3 length equals 14 residues. Trimming at V came to 1 base and at J to 5 bases, leaving 5 bases not matched to a gene. The source material was blood. The chain employs TRBV12-3 or TRBV12-4 and TRBJ2-7; 7 bases fit TRBD1. This sequence was found in a man in his 70s in good health. CDR3 loop: CASSLEGGLNEQYF. As DNA, the CDR3 is TGTGCCAGCAGTTTAGAAGGGGGCCTAAACGAGCAGTACTTC.